Listed below are T cell receptor beta chains from one sample, sequenced in a study of CD8 T cells in Susac syndrome. Using its own MiXCR run on the immunoSEQ multiplex PCR reads, TCRdb lists one record per CDR3 protein. The data show 150,000 to 200,000 distinct CDR3 sequences, just under 95% seen once. Sequencing used CD4+ T cells from PBMCs. The receptors come from a human donor in good health. The CDR3 runs from the conserved cysteine through the conserved F or W. The order of the fields is D gene, V gene, J gene, clone size, CDR3 protein, CDR3 DNA. The D gene is left open where the match is weak. The size entry is marked missing in some rows and otherwise reads once, few, many or a size class.

TRBD1,TRBV2,TRBJ1-5,.,CASRVQGSGPQHF,TGTGCCAGCAGGGTACAGGGGTCAGGGCCCCAGCATTTT
.,TRBV30,TRBJ1-2,.,CAWKVLTGYYGYTF,TGTGCCTGGAAAGTGTTAACAGGATACTATGGCTACACCTTC
.,TRBV29-1,TRBJ2-5,.,CSPRLGGQETQYF,TGCAGCCCAAGGTTAGGGGGTCAAGAGACCCAGTACTTC
TRBD1,TRBV6-6,TRBJ2-1,.,CASSYSRQGGHNEQFF,TGTGCCAGCAGTTACTCACGACAGGGGGGACACAATGAGCAGTTCTTC
.,TRBV29-1,TRBJ2-2,.,CSVAPAQNTGELFF,TGCAGCGTTGCGCCAGCTCAGAACACCGGGGAGCTGTTTTTT
.,TRBV7-7,TRBJ2-1,.,CASSPRTSNEQFF,TGTGCCAGCAGCCCCCGTACAAGTAATGAGCAGTTCTTC
.,TRBV12-3/TRBV12-4,TRBJ2-7,.,CASRSTGRYEQYF,TGTGCCAGCAGATCAACAGGGAGATACGAGCAGTACTTC
.,TRBV27,TRBJ2-5,.,CASSFNRAETQYF,TGTGCCAGCAGTTTTAACAGGGCTGAGACCCAGTACTTC
.,TRBV30,TRBJ2-3,.,CAWSVVLSTDTQYF,TGTGCCTGGAGTGTAGTCCTTAGCACAGATACGCAGTATTTT
.,TRBV6-1,TRBJ1-3,.,CASMYSGNTIYF,TGTGCCAGCATGTATTCTGGAAACACCATATATTTT
TRBD2,TRBV6-6,TRBJ2-1,.,CASRRGGEGQFF,TGTGCCAGCAGGCGGGGGGGGGAAGGGCAGTTCTTC
.,TRBV9,TRBJ2-3,.,CASSVEGIDTQYF,TGTGCCAGCAGCGTAGAAGGGATAGATACGCAGTATTTT
.,TRBV12-3/TRBV12-4,TRBJ2-7,.,CASSQGVTALYEQYF,TGTGCCAGCAGCCAAGGGGTAACGGCCTTGTACGAGCAGTACTTC
TRBD2,TRBV13,TRBJ2-1,.,CASSLVAGGGNEQFF,TGTGCCAGCAGCTTAGTTGCGGGAGGGGGCAATGAGCAGTTCTTC
.,TRBV20-1,TRBJ2-6,.,CSASAQGSGANVLTF,TGCAGTGCTAGCGCCCAGGGATCCGGGGCCAACGTCCTGACTTTC
TRBD1,TRBV20-1,TRBJ1-2,.,CSASRGRDGYTF,TGCAGTGCTTCCAGGGGGCGGGATGGCTACACCTTC
.,TRBV29-1,TRBJ1-1,.,CSVPGMETEAFF,TGCAGCGTTCCGGGAATGGAAACTGAAGCTTTCTTT
.,TRBV12-3/TRBV12-4,TRBJ2-1,.,CASSLSHGVDEQFF,TGTGCCAGCAGTTTGTCCCATGGGGTCGATGAGCAGTTCTTC
.,TRBV28,TRBJ2-1,.,CASTVVDEQFF,TGTGCCAGCACCGTGGTGGATGAGCAGTTCTTC
.,TRBV3-1,TRBJ2-1,.,CASSQEQRADEQFF,TGTGCCAGCAGCCAAGAACAGCGGGCGGATGAGCAGTTCTTC
TRBD1,TRBV5-1,TRBJ2-7,once,CASSTGQGAEQYF,TGCGCCAGCAGCACGGGACAGGGAGCCGAGCAGTACTTC
.,TRBV18,TRBJ2-7,.,CASSPKGGSYEQYF,TGTGCCAGCTCACCAAAAGGGGGATCCTACGAGCAGTACTTC
.,TRBV29-1,TRBJ2-3,.,CSVEDEVWIYTQYF,TGCAGCGTTGAAGATGAGGTTTGGATTTATACGCAGTATTTT
TRBD1,TRBV3-1,TRBJ1-2,.,CASSQEDRLTRGYTF,TGTGCCAGCAGCCAAGAGGACAGGTTGACGCGGGGCTACACCTTC
TRBD2,TRBV20-1,TRBJ2-3,.,CSAHGTSSTDTQYF,TGCAGTGCTCACGGGACTAGCAGCACAGATACGCAGTATTTT
TRBD1,TRBV11-2,TRBJ1-1,.,CASSAWDRVPPEAFF,TGTGCCAGCAGCGCGTGGGACAGGGTCCCCCCTGAAGCTTTCTTT
TRBD2,TRBV3-1,TRBJ2-4,.,CASSQSGRAGVKYF,TGTGCCAGCAGTCAGAGCGGGAGGGCCGGGGTGAAGTACTTC
.,TRBV28,TRBJ1-2,.,CASSWDFGDSYTF,TGTGCCAGCAGTTGGGACTTCGGGGACAGCTACACCTTC
TRBD1,TRBV2,TRBJ1-5,.,CASSRDRDNQPQHF,TGTGCCAGCAGCCGGGACAGGGACAATCAGCCCCAGCATTTT
.,TRBV11-2,TRBJ1-1,.,CASSLAQRAFF,TGTGCCAGCAGCCTGGCGCAGCGAGCTTTCTTT
.,TRBV29-1,TRBJ1-2,.,CSAGGDNYGYTF,TGCAGCGCCGGTGGGGATAACTATGGCTACACCTTC
.,TRBV30,TRBJ1-4,.,CAWSGYGIFEKLFF,TGTGCCTGGAGTGGGTACGGTATCTTTGAAAAACTGTTTTTT
.,TRBV29-1,TRBJ2-3,.,CSVVSPLRTDTQYF,TGCAGCGTTGTGTCTCCCCTACGCACAGATACGCAGTATTTT
TRBD2,TRBV7-2,TRBJ2-5,.,CASSFSGTSVTKTQYF,TGTGCCAGCAGCTTTTCCGGGACTAGCGTTACGAAGACCCAGTACTTC
.,TRBV29-1,TRBJ2-7,.,CSAGTGDEQYF,TGCAGCGCTGGGACGGGGGACGAGCAGTACTTC
.,TRBV20-1,TRBJ2-3,.,CSAERRQWVYF,TGCAGTGCAGAGAGACGGCAATGGGTGTATTTT
TRBD2,TRBV20-1,TRBJ2-3,.,CSARELAELTDTQYF,TGCAGTGCTAGGGAACTAGCGGAGCTCACAGATACGCAGTATTTT
.,TRBV9,TRBJ2-5,.,CASSVVGQSKGTQYF,TGTGCCAGCAGCGTAGTAGGACAGTCAAAAGGGACCCAGTACTTC
.,TRBV29-1,TRBJ1-1,.,CSVQTDLNTEAFF,TGCAGCGTTCAAACAGACCTGAACACTGAAGCTTTCTTT
.,TRBV7-9,TRBJ1-1,.,CASSSPDTEGNTEAFF,TGTGCCAGCAGTTCACCCGACACGGAGGGGAACACTGAAGCTTTCTTT
.,TRBV13,TRBJ1-3,.,CASSLNGVSGNTIYF,TGTGCCAGCAGCTTAAACGGGGTCTCTGGAAACACCATATATTTT
TRBD2,TRBV20-1,TRBJ2-7,.,CSARDPTSGRTYEQYF,TGCAGTGCTAGAGATCCCACTAGCGGGAGGACCTACGAGCAGTACTTC
.,TRBV3-1,TRBJ2-5,.,CASSGLFQETQYF,TGTGCCAGCAGCGGACTGTTCCAAGAGACCCAGTACTTC
.,TRBV20-1,TRBJ1-1,.,CSLHEWGREAFF,TGCAGCCTCCATGAATGGGGGCGGGAAGCTTTCTTT
.,TRBV29-1,TRBJ2-7,.,CSVAVSSYEQYF,TGCAGCGTTGCCGTTTCCTCCTACGAGCAGTACTTC
.,TRBV2,TRBJ1-2,.,CASSVLRGTYGYTF,TGTGCCAGCAGTGTATTAAGAGGGACCTATGGCTACACCTTC
.,TRBV20-1,TRBJ2-1,.,CSARDPRRDSVEQFF,TGCAGTGCTAGAGACCCGAGGCGGGACAGCGTTGAGCAGTTCTTC
.,TRBV28,TRBJ2-3,few,CASSLQDPSTDTQYF,TGTGCCAGCAGTTTACAGGACCCTAGCACAGATACGCAGTATTTT
TRBD1,TRBV27,TRBJ2-7,.,CASSSRDRGYEQYF,TGTGCCAGCAGTTCCCGGGACAGGGGTTACGAGCAGTACTTC
.,TRBV12-1,TRBJ2-7,.,CASSFGSGRAPYEQYF,TGTGCCAGCAGCTTCGGGAGCGGGAGGGCCCCCTACGAGCAGTACTTC
.,TRBV7-2,TRBJ2-5,.,CASSLDGGTETQYF,TGTGCCAGCAGCTTAGATGGAGGGACAGAGACCCAGTACTTC
.,TRBV14,TRBJ2-1,.,CASSQGVFFSYNEQFF,TGTGCCAGCAGCCAAGGAGTCTTCTTCTCCTACAATGAGCAGTTCTTC
TRBD1,TRBV7-9,TRBJ2-5,.,CASSLQGTGAETQYF,TGTGCCAGCAGCCTACAGGGGACAGGGGCTGAGACCCAGTACTTC
.,TRBV7-2,TRBJ1-5,.,CASSLQGLFNQPQHF,TGTGCCAGCAGCTTGCAGGGCCTTTTCAATCAGCCCCAGCATTTT
.,TRBV6-5,TRBJ1-1,.,CASSLNRVSDTEAFF,TGTGCCAGCAGTTTAAACAGGGTTTCCGACACTGAAGCTTTCTTT
TRBD2,TRBV20-1,TRBJ2-1,.,CSASGRVAYNEQFF,TGCAGTGCTAGCGGGAGGGTTGCTTACAATGAGCAGTTCTTC
TRBD1,TRBV29-1,TRBJ2-1,.,CSGNRGNSYNEQFF,TGCAGCGGAAACAGGGGAAACTCCTACAATGAGCAGTTCTTC
.,TRBV9,TRBJ2-3,.,CASSVDGRGPDTQYF,TGTGCCAGCAGCGTAGACGGCAGGGGCCCAGATACGCAGTATTTT
TRBD1,TRBV4-2,TRBJ2-7,.,CASSQESPRGQLHEQYF,TGTGCCAGCAGCCAAGAAAGTCCACGGGGACAGCTACACGAGCAGTACTTC
.,TRBV5-6,TRBJ2-3,.,CASSLERTDTQYF,TGTGCCAGCAGCTTGGAACGTACAGATACGCAGTATTTT